A selection of T cell receptor beta chains follows, all from one sample in a study of blood T cell repertoires in COVID-19. Generated by immunoSEQ multiplex PCR, the TCRdb table keeps only in-frame clones and is missing some. The repertoire consists of 110,000 to 150,000 clones, with roughly 79% occurring once and the leading ten covering around 2.1%. The sample consisted of peripheral blood. All receptors come from a woman aged 55 to 70 with acute or convalescent COVID-19. CDR3s include the opening cysteine and the closing phenylalanine or tryptophan. A D gene is named only where the DNA matches it firmly. Clone size is shown for a subset of rows, as once, few, many or a class of expanded clone.

D	size	V	J	DNA	CDR3
-	-	TRBV5-1	TRBJ1-1	TGCGCCAGCAGTGTCCTTGGGGGCCGAACGAACACTGAAGCTTTCTTT	CASSVLGGRTNTEAFF
-	-	TRBV2	TRBJ1-4	TGTGCCAGCAGTGAAGGGACAGTTACAACTAATGAAAAACTGTTTTTT	CASSEGTVTTNEKLFF
-	-	TRBV10-2	TRBJ1-6	TGCGCCAGCAGTGAGACCCCCGGGGGAAAGGGTAATTCACCCCTCCACTTT	CASSETPGGKGNSPLHF
-	-	TRBV5-6	TRBJ2-3	TGTGCCAGCAGTGGGGGCAGCACAGATACGCAGTATTTT	CASSGGSTDTQYF
-	-	TRBV3-1/TRBV3-2	TRBJ1-2	TGTGCCAGCAGCCAAGATTCAGGGAATAACTATGGCTACACCTTC	CASSQDSGNNYGYTF
TRBD2	once	TRBV14	TRBJ2-1	TGTGCCAGCAGCCCTGGAAGCGGGAGGGCCAAGGCTGCTCTCCACTACAATGAGCAGTTCTTC	CASSPGSGRAKAALHYNEQFF
TRBD2	-	TRBV5-1	TRBJ2-1	TGCGCCAGCAGCCCCCGGACTAGCGGGAAAAGTGAGCAGTTCTTC	CASSPRTSGKSEQFF
-	-	TRBV29-1	TRBJ2-7	TGCAGCGTCCGAAGGGGGAGGGGAAACGAGCAGTACTTC	CSVRRGRGNEQYF
TRBD1	-	TRBV5-1	TRBJ2-5	TGCGCCAGCACTGCGACAGGGAAATCGGGAGAGACCCAGTACTTC	CASTATGKSGETQYF
-	-	TRBV4-2	TRBJ2-3	TGTGCCAGCAGCCAACCATCCACAGATACGCAGTATTTT	CASSQPSTDTQYF
-	once	TRBV29-1	TRBJ2-1	TGCAGCGTTGAAAACGAGTGGGGAGGAAGGACCTACAATGAGCAGTTCTTC	CSVENEWGGRTYNEQFF
-	-	TRBV5-4	TRBJ1-1	TGTGCCAGCGGCCTCCAGGGGATCACTGAAGCTTTCTTT	CASGLQGITEAFF
-	-	TRBV19	TRBJ2-1	TGTGCCAGTAGTATTGTCGGGATGATCGATGAGCAGTTCTTC	CASSIVGMIDEQFF
-	-	TRBV29-1	TRBJ2-1	TGCAGCGTTGGCCCTAGCGACTCCTACAATGAGCAGTTCTTC	CSVGPSDSYNEQFF
-	-	TRBV15	TRBJ1-2	TGTGCCACCAGCAGAGGGGGCTACTATGGCTACACCTTC	CATSRGGYYGYTF
TRBD2	-	TRBV19	TRBJ2-3	TGTGCCAGTAGTATCTTTATCCTTCTGACGACTAGCGGAAACACAGATACGCAGTATTTT	CASSIFILLTTSGNTDTQYF
TRBD2	few	TRBV4-1	TRBJ2-7	TGCGCCAGCAGCCAAGCTAGCGGGGGCCCCGACGAGCAGTACTTC	CASSQASGGPDEQYF
TRBD1	-	TRBV28	TRBJ2-7	TGTGCCAGCACCGGACAGGGATTAAGCTCCTACGAGCAGTACTTC	CASTGQGLSSYEQYF
TRBD1	-	TRBV6-5	TRBJ1-4	TGTGCCAGCACGACGTACAGGGGCCAAAATGAAAAACTGTTTTTT	CASTTYRGQNEKLFF
-	few	TRBV6-4	TRBJ2-3	TGTGCCAGCAGTGACAGACTAGGGGCAGATACGCAGTATTTT	CASSDRLGADTQYF
TRBD2	-	TRBV28	TRBJ2-3	TGTGCCAGCAGTTTAGCGGGAGCGGGGACAGATACGCAGTATTTT	CASSLAGAGTDTQYF
-	-	TRBV19	TRBJ2-5	TGTGCCAGTAGTATAGATCTAGGGGCCCAAGAGACCCAGTACTTC	CASSIDLGAQETQYF